This T cell receptor beta chain was recorded in a study of cytomegalovirus exposure and HLA in healthy donors. Points from the study as a whole: Some V segments, including TRBV6-2 and TRBV6-3, were excluded as indistinguishable.

Primers included in the PCR were 60 Vbeta and 13 Jbeta primers. Sequencing used immunoSEQ multiplex PCR; TCRdb keeps in-frame clones, though not all of them. The sample has roughly 160,000 clones, roughly 76% seen once. The V and J ends lost 6 bases and 2 bases respectively, with 9 bases between them. Germline loops: CDR1 MNHNY, CDR2 SVGAGI (reference sequence). The CDR3 consists of 13 residues. As for the donors, each was a healthy bone marrow donor. Details on this clone: Its antigen remains unidentified.

Sequencing was carried out using PBMCs. The chain carries TRBV6-6 and TRBJ2-3; D ambiguous. This clonotype was sampled from a man aged 60-69 years in good health and CMV-seronegative. The CDR3 bases are TGTGCCAGCAGGCTACCACCCACAGATACGCAGTATTTT. Translated, it gives CASRLPPTDTQYF.